The 27 T cell receptor beta chains below come from one sample, sequenced in a study of OX40 agonist ivuxolimab in advanced cancers. Here immunoSEQ multiplex PCR was the method, and the copy in TCRdb shows in-frame clones only, minus some. The sample contains approximately 64,000 clones, 88% of which appear only once. Specimen: CD4+ or CD8+ T cells sorted from blood, collected in a trial of the OX40 agonist ivuxolimab. These receptors originate from an adult with an advanced solid tumor such as melanoma, head and neck, liver or kidney cancer.

The rearrangement uses TRBV6-6 and TRBJ1-4; possible D gene TRBD1, 6 bases. The CDR3 loop spans 14 amino acids. With 6 bases removed from V and 4 bases from J, the gap between germline ends came to 12 bases. Germline CDR1 reads MNHNY; CDR2 reads SVGAGI (reference sequence). CDR3: CASRVTGNNEKLFF. In nucleotides, the CDR3 is TGTGCCAGCAGGGTGACAGGAAATAATGAAAAACTGTTTTTT.

The chain combines TRBV28 with TRBJ2-1, with no clear D. The CDR3 covers 14 residues. V was cut by 5 bases and J by 5 bases, with 13 bases left in between. Germline CDR1 and CDR2: MDHEN and SYDVKM. CDR3 protein: CASSPPSRDNEQFF. CDR3 DNA sequence: TGTGCCAGCAGTCCACCCTCGCGCGACAATGAGCAGTTCTTC. Looking up the rest from reference TRBV28 and TRBJ2-1 gives the full variable domain: DVKVTQSSRYLVKRTGEKVFLECVQDMDHENMFWYRQDPGLGLRLIYFSYDVKMKEKGDIPEGYSVSREKKERFSLILESASTNQTSMYLCASSPPSRDNEQFFGPGTRLTVL.

This sequence joins TRBV19 and TRBJ1-5, with D possibly matching TRBD1 (6 bases). The CDR3 loop spans 16 amino acids. Germline V gene lookup returns CDR1 LNHDA and CDR2 SQIVND (reference sequence). Trimming shortened V by 5 bases and J by 6 bases, and 20 bases separated the two germline ends. In DNA, the CDR3 is TGTGCCAGTAGTCCCGACGTGGGGGGCGCAGGTCAGCCCCAGCATTTT. Encoded protein: CASSPDVGGAGQPQHF.

This sequence joins TRBV5-1 and TRBJ2-7; 14 bases align to TRBD2. With 0 bases clipped from V and 4 bases from J, the junction kept 3 bases outside the gene matches. The CDR3 is 16 amino acids. Germline V gene lookup returns CDR1 SGHRS and CDR2 YFSETQ. CDR3 residues: CASSLERTSGRYEQYF. The CDR3 nucleotides read TGCGCCAGCAGCTTGGAGCGGACTAGCGGGAGGTACGAGCAGTACTTC.

This clone has only one observation. The chain carries TRBV19 and TRBJ2-1, with 7 positions matching TRBD2. V gave up 3 bases and J gave up 7 bases; unmatched junction bases: 12. Germline V gene lookup returns CDR1 LNHDA and CDR2 SQIVND (reference sequence). The CDR3 is made up of 16 amino acids. CDR3 region: CASSIAASGNLNEQFF. CDR3 sequence (DNA): TGTGCCAGTAGTATTGCGGCTAGCGGCAATTTAAATGAGCAGTTCTTC.

V usage is TRBV19 and J usage is TRBJ2-3, with TRBD1 matching 9 bases. The CDR3 covers 13 residues. Germline V gene data show CDR1 as LNHDA and CDR2 as SQIVND (reference sequence). Trimming cost V 5 bases and J 8 bases; bases outside gene matches: 5. The CDR3 is CASSEGQGSTQYF. The DNA for the CDR3 is TGTGCCAGTAGTGAGGGACAGGGCAGTACGCAGTATTTT.

This chain uses TRBV5-4 with TRBJ2-5; D is undetermined. The V gene's germline CDR1 is SGHNT and CDR2 YYREEE (reference sequence). The CDR3 extends over 14 amino acids. Trimming cost V 0 bases and J 5 bases, with 11 bases left between them. CDR3 sequence reads: CASSLASADETQYF. The DNA for the CDR3 is TGTGCCAGCAGCTTGGCGTCCGCGGACGAGACCCAGTACTTC. Full variable domain (outside the CDR3, taken from reference TRBV5-4 and TRBJ2-5): ETGVTQSPTHLIKTRGQQVTLRCSSQSGHNTVSWYQQALGQGPQFIFQYYREEENGRGNFPPRFSGLQFPNYSSELNVNALELDDSALYLCASSLASADETQYFGPGTRLLVL.

Here the CDR3 reads CASSSPEQAKNIQYF. The CDR3 region has the DNA TGTGCCAGCAGCTCGCCAGAACAGGCCAAAAACATTCAGTACTTC. The chain carries TRBV4-2 and TRBJ2-4; no clear D gene. Trimming took off 5 bases at V and 1 base at J, with 12 bases between the two ends. The CDR3 is 15 amino acids. Germline CDR1 is LGHNA and CDR2 is YNFKEQ.

This chain joins TRBV2 and TRBJ2-7; 11 bases align to TRBD2. With 11 bases clipped from V and 2 bases from J, the junction kept 2 bases outside the gene matches. This CDR3 is 12 amino acids long. Germline-derived CDR1 and CDR2 are SNHLY and FYNNEI. CDR3: CAGTSGPYEQYF. DNA of the CDR3: TGTGCCGGGACTAGCGGACCCTACGAGCAGTACTTC.

This chain uses TRBV19 with TRBJ1-1, with D perhaps matching TRBD1 (5 bases). Germline assignment: CDR1 LNHDA and CDR2 SQIVND (reference sequence). CDR3 size: 13 residues. V was trimmed by 4 bases and J by 1 base, leaving 7 bases between them. For the CDR3, the DNA is TGTGCCAGTAGTAGAACAGGGAACACTGAAGCTTTCTTT. Protein sequence: CASSRTGNTEAFF.

This chain connects TRBV19 to TRBJ2-3, with TRBD2 matching 10 bases. The junction had 4 bases not matched to a gene; V was cut back by 3 bases and J by 4 bases. There are 15 residues in the CDR3. The germline CDR1 and CDR2 sequences are LNHDA and SQIVND (reference sequence). CDR3 in amino acids: CASSMRLAGADTQYF. In nucleotides, the CDR3 is TGTGCCAGTAGTATGCGGCTAGCGGGAGCAGATACGCAGTATTTT.

The chain links TRBV7-3 to TRBJ2-2; D ambiguous. Trimming pared 2 bases from V and 12 bases from J, leaving 13 bases between. Per germline, CDR1 SGHTA and CDR2 FQGTGA. This CDR3 contains 13 residues. CDR3 DNA: TGTGCCAGCAGCTTAGAAGTTCAAAGGAAGCTGTTTTTT. Translation gives CASSLEVQRKLFF.

This clone was recorded many times. The V call is TRBV10-2, the J call TRBJ2-7; D is ambiguous. Looked up from germline, CDR1 is WSHSY and CDR2 is SAAADI. The CDR3 is 13 residues long. Trimming took off 2 bases at V and 2 bases at J, with 7 bases between the two ends. CDR3: CASSEQATYEQYF. The CDR3 region has the DNA TGCGCCAGCAGTGAGCAGGCTACCTACGAGCAGTACTTC.

This chain links TRBV27 with TRBJ1-1; the D gene is possibly TRBD1 (6 bases). The CDR3 is made up of 15 amino acids. Trimming pared 3 bases from V and 1 base from J, leaving 12 bases between. The germline CDR1 and CDR2 sequences are MNHEY and SMNVEV (reference sequence). Written as DNA, the CDR3 is TGTGCCAGCAGTTTGCGGGGGCTAGCGAACACTGAAGCTTTCTTT. Protein product: CASSLRGLANTEAFF.

The V and J genes are TRBV5-4 and TRBJ1-5; D not certain. Trimming took off 4 bases at V and 5 bases at J, with 16 bases between the two ends. Germline CDR1 reads SGHNT; CDR2 reads YYREEE (reference sequence). The CDR3 contains 15 residues. The CDR3, as DNA: TGTGCCAGCAGCCGCCTTACTAAACCCCATCAGCCCCAGCATTTT. Translation gives CASSRLTKPHQPQHF.

The chain combines TRBV28 with TRBJ1-1; D is possibly TRBD1 (5 bases). Trimming removed 7 bases from V and 11 bases from J, with 23 bases in between. Germline CDR1 is MDHEN and CDR2 is SYDVKM. The CDR3 consists of 14 residues. CDR3 nucleotide sequence: TGTGCCAGCACCTACTCCGGGGCTTACACTGGCGCTTTCTTT. It translates to CASTYSGAYTGAFF.

The V gene is TRBV19, the J gene TRBJ1-2; the D is unclear. The CDR3 contains 15 residues. Trimming took off 7 bases at V and 4 bases at J, with 19 bases between the two ends. From germline, CDR1 is LNHDA and CDR2 SQIVND (reference sequence). The CDR3 loop is CASTYDRRTLYGYTF. In nucleotides, the CDR3 is TGTGCCAGTACCTACGATCGACGGACTCTCTATGGCTACACCTTC.

The V and J genes are TRBV19 and TRBJ1-1; D uncertain. The germline CDR1 and CDR2 sequences are LNHDA and SQIVND (reference sequence). The CDR3 covers 15 residues. Trimming stripped 3 bases from V and 0 bases from J, with 11 bases between. The CDR3 DNA follows: TGTGCCAGTAGTATTCTGGACGCATTGAACACTGAAGCTTTCTTT. Translating gives CASSILDALNTEAFF.

This chain links TRBV11-3 with TRBJ2-3; D might be TRBD2 (6 bases). The CDR3 consists of 16 residues. Per the germline V gene, CDR1 is SGHNT and CDR2 is YENEEA. V lost 6 bases, J lost 5 bases, and 21 bases lay in between. The CDR3 region has the DNA TGTGCCAGCAGTCCAGGACTATCCGGGATGGTAGATACGCAGTATTTT. It yields the protein CASSPGLSGMVDTQYF.

The chain carries TRBV7-6 and TRBJ2-5; D unresolved. V gave up 5 bases and J gave up 2 bases, with 12 bases separating them. The germline gives CDR1 SGHVS, CDR2 FNYEAQ. CDR3 length: 14 residues. The CDR3 bases are TGTGCCAGCAGCATATTGCCTGGGCAAGAGACCCAGTACTTC. Its protein is CASSILPGQETQYF.

As regards this clone: The junction differs from germline at one of its ends, possibly a read error. The V and J genes are TRBV27 and TRBJ2-7; D might be TRBD1 (6 bases). This CDR3 has 15 residues. Looked up from germline, CDR1 is MNHEY and CDR2 is SMNVEV (reference sequence). CDR3 bases: TGTGCCAGCAGTAGGCAGGGGACCTCCTCCTACGAGCTGTACTTC. Its translation: CASSRQGTSSYELYF.

The chain joins TRBV7-3 to TRBJ2-7; 9 positions match TRBD2. V was pared by 8 bases and J by 4 bases, with 6 bases of the junction left unmatched. This CDR3 contains 13 residues. The germline CDR1 and CDR2 sequences are SGHTA and FQGTGA. Here the CDR3 reads CASGLAGFYEQYF. DNA for the CDR3: TGTGCCAGCGGGCTAGCGGGATTTTACGAGCAGTACTTC.

The J gene is TRBJ2-7, the V gene TRBV5-4; the D gene is possibly TRBD2 (6 bases). V lost 4 bases and J lost 6, with 8 bases in between. The CDR3 is 11 amino acids. Germline CDR1 is SGHNT and CDR2 is YYREEE (reference sequence). The CDR3 DNA reads as TGTGCCAGCAGCCGGGGGTTCGAGCAGTACTTC. This encodes CASSRGFEQYF.

This clone occurred a few times. The chain recombines TRBV27 with TRBJ1-3; a weak D match, TRBD1 (5 bases). Germline CDR1 MNHEY, CDR2 SMNVEV (reference sequence). V was shortened by 2 bases and J by 2 bases, with 7 bases between the two germline ends. The CDR3 consists of 14 residues. The CDR3 spells CASSLGATGNTIYF. The CDR3, as DNA: TGTGCCAGCAGTTTAGGGGCAACTGGAAACACCATATATTTT.

V usage is TRBV6-5 and J usage is TRBJ2-5, with 9 nucleotides matching TRBD1. CDR1 is MNHEY, CDR2 SVGAGI, per germline. This CDR3 is 15 amino acids long. V was pared by 6 bases and J by 6 bases, with 11 bases of the junction left unmatched. CDR3 loop: CASSSPTGTGKTQYF. The DNA for the CDR3 is TGTGCCAGCAGCTCCCCGACCGGGACAGGGAAGACCCAGTACTTC.

The chain recombines TRBV28 with TRBJ1-1; D may be TRBD1 (5 bases). V lost 6 bases, J lost 0 bases, and 11 bases lay in between. The CDR3 runs to 14 residues. In germline, CDR1 is MDHEN, CDR2 SYDVKM. The CDR3, as DNA: TGTGCCAGCAGCTTCGACAGAATGAACACTGAAGCTTTCTTT. As protein: CASSFDRMNTEAFF.

About this clone: Other DNA variants within this sample encode the same CDR3. The genes are TRBV5-1 and TRBJ2-6; no reliable D call. V lost 0 bases, J lost 0 bases, and 4 bases lay in between. The germline CDR1 and CDR2 sequences are SGHRS and YFSETQ. The CDR3 is 15 amino acids. CDR3 amino acids: CASSLEGSGANVLTF. The CDR3 DNA reads as TGCGCCAGCAGCTTGGAAGGCTCTGGGGCCAACGTCCTGACTTTC.